The clone carrying this TCR beta chain showed up just a few times. Antigen: not known. This entry belongs to a study of post-analysis software for immune sequencing data. The CDR3 covers 15 residues. Germline values: CDR1 SGHTA, CDR2 FQGNSA. V dropped 5 bases and J dropped 2; count of bases not matched to a gene: 4. Points from the study as a whole: With TRBV5-6, TRBV5-1 and TRBV20-1 included, about five TRBV segments were more frequent in patients than in controls.

Libraries were made from TCR beta cDNA, and they carried unique molecular identifiers. cDNA molecules numbering around 500,000 came from roughly 1 to 10 million T cells. One entry per CDR3 protein results from TCRdb running MiXCR on the PCR reads. The table has some 890,000 distinct CDR3 sequences, roughly 50% seen once. The source is a girl aged 10-17 years with multiple sclerosis. What was sequenced was blood. The chain recombines TRBV7-2 with TRBJ2-3, with 10 bases matching TRBD2. The CDR3 reads CASSQTSGNTDTQYF. The CDR3 bases are TGTGCCAGCAGCCAAACTAGCGGGAACACAGATACGCAGTATTTT.